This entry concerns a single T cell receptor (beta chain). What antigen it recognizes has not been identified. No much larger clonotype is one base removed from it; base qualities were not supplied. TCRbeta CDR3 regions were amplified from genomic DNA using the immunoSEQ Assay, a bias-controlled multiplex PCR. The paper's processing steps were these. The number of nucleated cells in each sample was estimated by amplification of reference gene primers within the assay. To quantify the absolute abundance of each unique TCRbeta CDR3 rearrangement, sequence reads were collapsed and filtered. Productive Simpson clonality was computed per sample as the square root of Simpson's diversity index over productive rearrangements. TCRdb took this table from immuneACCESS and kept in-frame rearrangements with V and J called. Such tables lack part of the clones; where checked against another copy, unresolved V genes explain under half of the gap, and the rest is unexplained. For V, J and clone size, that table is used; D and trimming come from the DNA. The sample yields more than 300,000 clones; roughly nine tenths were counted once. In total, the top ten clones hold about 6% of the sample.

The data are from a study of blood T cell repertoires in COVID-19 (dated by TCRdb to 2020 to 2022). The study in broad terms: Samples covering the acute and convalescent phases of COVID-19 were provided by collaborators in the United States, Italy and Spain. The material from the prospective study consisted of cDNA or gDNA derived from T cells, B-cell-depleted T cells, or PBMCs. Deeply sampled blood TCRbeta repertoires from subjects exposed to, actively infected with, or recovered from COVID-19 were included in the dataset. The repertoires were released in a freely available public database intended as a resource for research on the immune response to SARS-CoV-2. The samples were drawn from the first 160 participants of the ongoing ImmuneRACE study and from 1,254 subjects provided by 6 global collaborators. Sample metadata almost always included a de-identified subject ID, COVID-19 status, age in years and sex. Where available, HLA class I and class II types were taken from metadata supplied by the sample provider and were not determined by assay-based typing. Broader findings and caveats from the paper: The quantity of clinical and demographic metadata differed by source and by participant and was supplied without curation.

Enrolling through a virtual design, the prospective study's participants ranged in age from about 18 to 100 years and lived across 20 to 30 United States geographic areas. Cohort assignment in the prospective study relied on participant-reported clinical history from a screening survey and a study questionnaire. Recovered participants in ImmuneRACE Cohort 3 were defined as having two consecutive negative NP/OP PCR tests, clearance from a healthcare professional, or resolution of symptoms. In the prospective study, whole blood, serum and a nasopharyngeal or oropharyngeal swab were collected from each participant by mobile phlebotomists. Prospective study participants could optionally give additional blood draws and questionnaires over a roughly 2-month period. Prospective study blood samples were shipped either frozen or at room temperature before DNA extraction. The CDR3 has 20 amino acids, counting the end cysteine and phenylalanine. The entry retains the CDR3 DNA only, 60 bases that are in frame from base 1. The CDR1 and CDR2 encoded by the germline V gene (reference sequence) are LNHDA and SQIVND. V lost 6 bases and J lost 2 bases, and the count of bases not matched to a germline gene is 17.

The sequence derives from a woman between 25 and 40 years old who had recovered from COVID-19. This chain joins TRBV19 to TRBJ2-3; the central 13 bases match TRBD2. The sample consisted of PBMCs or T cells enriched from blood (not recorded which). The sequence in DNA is TGTGCCAGTAGACCATATTCGACTAGCGGGGGGTCTCCATCCACAGATACGCAGTATTTT. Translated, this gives CASRPYSTSGGSPSTDTQYF.